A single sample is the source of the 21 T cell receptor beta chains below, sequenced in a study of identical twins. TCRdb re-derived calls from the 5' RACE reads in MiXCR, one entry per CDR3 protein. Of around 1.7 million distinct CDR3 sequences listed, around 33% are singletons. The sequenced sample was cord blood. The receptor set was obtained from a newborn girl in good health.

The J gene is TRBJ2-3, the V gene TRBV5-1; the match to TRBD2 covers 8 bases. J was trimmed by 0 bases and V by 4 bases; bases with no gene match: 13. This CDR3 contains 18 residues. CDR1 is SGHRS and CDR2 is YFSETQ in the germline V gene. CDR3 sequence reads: CASSPQCPRGGSTDTQYF. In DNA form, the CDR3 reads TGCGCCAGCAGCCCACAATGCCCACGCGGGGGGAGCACAGATACGCAGTATTTT.

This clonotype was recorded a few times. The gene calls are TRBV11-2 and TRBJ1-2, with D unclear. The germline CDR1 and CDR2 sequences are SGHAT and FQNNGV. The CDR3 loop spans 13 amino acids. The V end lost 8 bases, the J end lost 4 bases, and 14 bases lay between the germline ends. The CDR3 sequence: CASGSLTAYGYTF. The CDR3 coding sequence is TGTGCCAGCGGGTCCCTGACGGCCTATGGCTACACCTTC.

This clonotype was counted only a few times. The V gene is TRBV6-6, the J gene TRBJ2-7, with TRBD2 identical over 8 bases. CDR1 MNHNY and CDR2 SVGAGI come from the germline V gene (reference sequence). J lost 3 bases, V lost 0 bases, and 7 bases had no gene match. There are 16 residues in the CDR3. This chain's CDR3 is CASSYSPLAGFYEQYF. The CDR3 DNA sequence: TGTGCCAGCAGTTACTCACCCCTAGCGGGCTTCTACGAGCAGTACTTC.

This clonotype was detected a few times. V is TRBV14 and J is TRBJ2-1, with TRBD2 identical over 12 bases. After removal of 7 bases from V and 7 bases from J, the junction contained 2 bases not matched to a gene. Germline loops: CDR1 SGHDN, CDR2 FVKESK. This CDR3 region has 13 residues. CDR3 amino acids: CASTSGRVNEQFF. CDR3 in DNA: TGTGCCAGCACTAGCGGGAGGGTTAATGAGCAGTTCTTC.

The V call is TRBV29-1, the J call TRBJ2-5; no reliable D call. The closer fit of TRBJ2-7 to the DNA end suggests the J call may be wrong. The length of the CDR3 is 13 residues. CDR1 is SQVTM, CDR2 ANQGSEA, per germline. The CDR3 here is CSVAQAGAYEQYF. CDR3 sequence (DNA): TGCAGCGTTGCTCAGGCAGGAGCCTACGAGCAGTACTTC.

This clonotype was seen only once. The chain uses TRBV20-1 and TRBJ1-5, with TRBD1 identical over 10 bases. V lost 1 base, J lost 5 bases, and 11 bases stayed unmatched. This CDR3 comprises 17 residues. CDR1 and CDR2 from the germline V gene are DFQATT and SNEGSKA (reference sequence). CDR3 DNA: TGCAGTGCTAGAGGGTATCGACCGGGACAGGGGTATCAGCCCCAGCATTTT. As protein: CSARGYRPGQGYQPQHF.

CDR3 coding DNA: TGTGCCAGCAGCCCCAGGACAAGCTCAGATAGCAATCAGCCCCAGCATTTT. This translates into CASSPRTSSDSNQPQHF. This chain uses TRBV4-2 with TRBJ1-5; perhaps TRBD1 as D (5 bases). The germline gives CDR1 LGHNA, CDR2 YNFKEQ. With 4 bases removed from V and 0 bases from J, the gap between germline ends came to 16 bases. CDR3 length: 17 amino acids.

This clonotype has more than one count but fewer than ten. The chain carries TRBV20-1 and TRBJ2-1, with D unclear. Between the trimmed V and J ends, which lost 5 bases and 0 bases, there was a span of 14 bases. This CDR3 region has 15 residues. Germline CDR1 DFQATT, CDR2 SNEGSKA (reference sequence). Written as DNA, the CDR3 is TGCAGTGCTCTTTACCGGATCCGCTCCTACAATGAGCAGTTCTTC. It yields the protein CSALYRIRSYNEQFF.

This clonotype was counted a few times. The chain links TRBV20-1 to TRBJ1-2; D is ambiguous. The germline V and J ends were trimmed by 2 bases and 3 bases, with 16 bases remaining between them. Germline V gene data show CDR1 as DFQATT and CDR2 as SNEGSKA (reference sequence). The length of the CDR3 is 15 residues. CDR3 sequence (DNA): TGCAGTGCTAGATCCCGGCAGGCGTCATACTATGGCTACACCTTC. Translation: CSARSRQASYYGYTF.

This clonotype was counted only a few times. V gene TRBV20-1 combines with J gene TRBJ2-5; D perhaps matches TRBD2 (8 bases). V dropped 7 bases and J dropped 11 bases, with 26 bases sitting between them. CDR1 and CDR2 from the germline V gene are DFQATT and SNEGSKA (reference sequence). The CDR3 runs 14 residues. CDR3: CSVATGTASGGQYF. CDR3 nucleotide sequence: TGCAGTGTCGCGACCGGGACAGCGTCGGGAGGGCAGTACTTC.

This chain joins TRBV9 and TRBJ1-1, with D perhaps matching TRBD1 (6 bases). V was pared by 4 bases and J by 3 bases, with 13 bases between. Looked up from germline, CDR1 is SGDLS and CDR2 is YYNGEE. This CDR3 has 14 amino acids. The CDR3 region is CASSPSGGHTEAFF. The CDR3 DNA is TGTGCCAGCAGCCCCAGTGGGGGGCACACTGAAGCTTTCTTT.

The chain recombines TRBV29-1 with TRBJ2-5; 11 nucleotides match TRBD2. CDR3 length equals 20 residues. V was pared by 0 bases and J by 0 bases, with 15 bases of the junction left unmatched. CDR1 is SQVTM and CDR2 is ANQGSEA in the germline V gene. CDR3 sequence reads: CSVEDRSTSGGPFNQETQYF. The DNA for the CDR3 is TGCAGCGTTGAAGATCGGTCCACTAGCGGGGGCCCTTTTAACCAAGAGACCCAGTACTTC.

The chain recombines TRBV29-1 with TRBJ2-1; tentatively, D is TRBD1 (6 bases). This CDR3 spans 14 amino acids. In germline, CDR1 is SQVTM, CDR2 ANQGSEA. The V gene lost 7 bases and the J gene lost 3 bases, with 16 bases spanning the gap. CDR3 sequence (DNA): TGCAGCGCCGGGGCGACAGGTCTCTACAATGAGCAGTTCTTC. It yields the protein CSAGATGLYNEQFF.

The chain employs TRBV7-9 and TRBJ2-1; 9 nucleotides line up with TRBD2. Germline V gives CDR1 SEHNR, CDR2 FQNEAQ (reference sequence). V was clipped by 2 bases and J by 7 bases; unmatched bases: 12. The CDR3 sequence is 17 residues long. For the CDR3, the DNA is TGTGCCAGCAGCTTATCCTACGCGGGAGGGCCGGGGAATGAGCAGTTCTTC. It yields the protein CASSLSYAGGPGNEQFF.

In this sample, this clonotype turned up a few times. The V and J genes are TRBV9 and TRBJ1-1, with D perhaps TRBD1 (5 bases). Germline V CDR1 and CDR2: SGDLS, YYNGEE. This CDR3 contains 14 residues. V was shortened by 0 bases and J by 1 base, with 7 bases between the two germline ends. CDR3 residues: CASSVGGKNTEAFF. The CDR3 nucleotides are TGTGCCAGCAGCGTAGGGGGCAAGAACACTGAAGCTTTCTTT.

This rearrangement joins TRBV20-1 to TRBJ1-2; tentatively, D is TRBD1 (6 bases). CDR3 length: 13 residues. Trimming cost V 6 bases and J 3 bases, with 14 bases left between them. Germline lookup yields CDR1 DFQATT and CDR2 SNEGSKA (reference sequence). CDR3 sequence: CSAYRGEYYGYTF. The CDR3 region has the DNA TGCAGTGCCTATAGGGGGGAGTACTATGGCTACACCTTC.

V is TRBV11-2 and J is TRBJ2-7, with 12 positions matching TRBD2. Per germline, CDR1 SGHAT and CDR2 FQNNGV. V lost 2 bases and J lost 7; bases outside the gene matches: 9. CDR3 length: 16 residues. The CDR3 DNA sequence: TGTGCCAGCAGCTTACGGGCTAGCGGGAGGGACAATGAGCAGTACTTC. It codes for CASSLRASGRDNEQYF.

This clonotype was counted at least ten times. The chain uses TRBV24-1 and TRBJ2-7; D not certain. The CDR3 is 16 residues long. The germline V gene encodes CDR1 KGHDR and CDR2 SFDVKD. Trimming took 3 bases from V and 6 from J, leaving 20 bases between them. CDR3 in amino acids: CATSDVWGTTITEQYF. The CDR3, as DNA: TGTGCCACCAGTGATGTATGGGGAACTACTATTACCGAGCAGTACTTC.

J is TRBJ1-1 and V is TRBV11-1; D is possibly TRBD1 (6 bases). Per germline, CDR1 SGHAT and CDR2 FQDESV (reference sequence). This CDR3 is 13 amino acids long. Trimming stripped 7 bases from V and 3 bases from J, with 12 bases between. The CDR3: CASNGQPYTEAFF. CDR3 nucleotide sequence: TGTGCCAGCAATGGACAGCCATACACTGAAGCTTTCTTT.

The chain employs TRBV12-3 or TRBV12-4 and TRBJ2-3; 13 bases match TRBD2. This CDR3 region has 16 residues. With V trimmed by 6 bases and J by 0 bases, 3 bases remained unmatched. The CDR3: CASRGLAGTSTDTQYF. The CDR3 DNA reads TGTGCCAGCAGGGGACTAGCGGGAACTAGCACAGATACGCAGTATTTT.

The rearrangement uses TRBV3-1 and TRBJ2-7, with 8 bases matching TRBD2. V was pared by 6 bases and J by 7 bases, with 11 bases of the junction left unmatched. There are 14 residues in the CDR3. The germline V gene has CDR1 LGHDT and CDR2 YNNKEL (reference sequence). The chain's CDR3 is CASRRGEWGNEQYF. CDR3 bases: TGTGCCAGCAGGCGGGGGGAGTGGGGGAATGAGCAGTACTTC.